The source of this T cell receptor (beta chain) is a study of blood T cells in healthy people across ages. Study context: About one barcoded beta molecule was captured per two T cells (by template switching).

V lost 7 bases, J lost 6 bases, and 6 bases stayed unmatched. This CDR3 has 12 residues. Germline lookup yields CDR1 DFQATT and CDR2 SNEGSKA (reference sequence). Whenever a sample was processed, at least 6 million PBMCs were isolated. This clonotype occurred a few times. Its target is unknown. Together with a sample-barcoded 5' primer, a J-beta primer mix was included in a second PCR lasting roughly 7 to 11 cycles. Every sample gave at least 3 million paired-end reads containing CDR3. TCRdb reprocessed the 5' RACE reads via MiXCR and lists one record per CDR3 protein. Among around 1,700,000 distinct CDR3 sequences, about 28% were seen once, and the ten largest hold 7.7%. Findings and caveats of the study: A roughly linear fall in TCR beta diversity per million T cells was seen with increasing age.

Input material: blood. This sequence was found in a woman aged 25 to 39 in good health. This chain joins TRBV20-1 and TRBJ2-7; 10 bases map to TRBD2. The CDR3 loop reads CSGASGSSEQYF. In DNA, the CDR3 is TGCAGTGGGGCTAGCGGGAGTAGCGAGCAGTACTTC.